Below, 15 T cell receptor beta chains from the same sample are listed, as sequenced in a study of T cells in Graves' hyperthyroidism and ophthalmopathy. RNA transcripts yielded amplified TCR beta CDR3 regions. Researchers ran a first-round RT-PCR on the TCR CDR3 using the HTBI primer set. TCRdb re-derived calls from the multiplex PCR reads in MiXCR, one entry per CDR3 protein. The sample includes 500,000 or so distinct CDR3 sequences, 15% to 20% of them seen just once. Material for sequencing was blood. Receptors originate from a woman in her late teens or twenties with Graves' ophthalmopathy.

This clonotype appeared a few times. This may come from a read error, since a much larger clone is one base off. This chain connects TRBV11-2 to TRBJ2-5; 9 bases map to TRBD1. The CDR3 length is 16 residues. V shed 5 bases, J shed 2 bases, and the junction held 9 bases outside the gene matches. In germline, CDR1 is SGHAT, CDR2 FQNNGV. The CDR3 sequence: CASSPTTGGRQETQYF. CDR3 in DNA: TGTGCCAGCAGCCCGACGACAGGGGGAAGGCAAGAGACCCAGTACTTC.

This clonotype was observed many times. For the CDR3, the DNA is TGTGCCAGCAGCTCCGGGACAGGGGGAGATGAGCAGTTCTTC. It yields the protein CASSSGTGGDEQFF. This chain uses TRBV5-8 with TRBJ2-1, with 11 positions matching TRBD1. CDR3 length: 14 residues. CDR1 is SGHTS and CDR2 is YDEGEE in the germline V gene. V was clipped by 3 bases and J by 8 bases; unmatched bases: 4.

This clonotype occurred a few times. J is TRBJ2-5 and V is TRBV7-8; 13 bases match TRBD2. Trimming took 5 bases from V and 2 from J; bases not matched to a gene: 8. Germline CDR1 is SGHVS and CDR2 is FQNEAQ. This CDR3 has 17 amino acids. CDR3 amino acids: CASSPSGLAGEQETQYF. The CDR3 region has the DNA TGTGCCAGCAGCCCCTCTGGACTAGCGGGAGAACAAGAGACCCAGTACTTC.

This clonotype was found many times. The chain joins TRBV28 to TRBJ2-3; 7 bases line up with TRBD2. V trimming: 6 bases; J trimming: 3 bases; junction bases outside the gene matches: 6. Germline V lookup: CDR1 MDHEN, CDR2 SYDVKM. CDR3 length: 14 amino acids. DNA of the CDR3: TGTGCCAGCAGCGGCGGGGGAGAAACAGATACGCAGTATTTT. It codes for CASSGGGETDTQYF.

The rearrangement links TRBV27 to TRBJ2-3, with TRBD2 matching 10 bases. The CDR3 is 14 residues long. Germline V CDR1 and CDR2: MNHEY, SMNVEV (reference sequence). The ends lost 5 bases at V and 4 bases at J; junction bases unmatched: 3. CDR3 in amino acids: CASSLAGEADTQYF. The CDR3 region has the DNA TGTGCCAGCAGTCTAGCGGGGGAGGCAGATACGCAGTATTTT.

The chain employs TRBV27 and TRBJ1-6; tentative D call: TRBD1 (6 bases). V was cut by 6 bases and J by 10 bases, with 22 bases left in between. Germline V gene data show CDR1 as MNHEY and CDR2 as SMNVEV (reference sequence). The CDR3 consists of 16 residues. CDR3 sequence: CASSYLLGQRPSPLHF. For the CDR3, the DNA is TGTGCCAGCAGCTACCTCCTAGGACAGAGACCCTCACCCCTCCACTTT.

The V and J genes are TRBV20-1 and TRBJ2-3; no definite D call. V was cut by 6 bases and J by 6 bases, with 10 bases left in between. Germline V gene sequence: CDR1 DFQATT, CDR2 SNEGSKA (reference sequence). This CDR3 region has 11 residues. The DNA of the CDR3 is TGCAGTGCCCTCATTTCGGATACGCAGTATTTT. Amino acids: CSALISDTQYF.

In its sample, this clonotype was seen many times. J is TRBJ1-4 and V is TRBV7-8, with 9 nucleotides matching TRBD1. The CDR3 is 17 residues long. Trimming took 4 bases from V and 7 from J; bases not matched to a gene: 13. Germline CDR1 and CDR2: SGHVS and FQNEAQ. The CDR3 is CASSSPKGQGKGEKLFF. CDR3 coding DNA: TGTGCCAGCAGCTCGCCAAAGGGACAGGGAAAGGGTGAAAAACTGTTTTTT.

The genes are TRBV11-2 and TRBJ2-3; D gene unclear. CDR1 and CDR2 from the germline V gene are SGHAT and FQNNGV. CDR3 size: 15 residues. V was shortened by 5 bases and J by 2 bases, with 14 bases between the two germline ends. CDR3 DNA sequence: TGTGCCAGCAGCCCCCTCGCGGCCCCCACAGATACGCAGTATTTT. This codes for CASSPLAAPTDTQYF.

The table lists this clonotype with a few counts. CDR3 amino acids: CATSGGAKNIQYF. As DNA, the CDR3 is TGTGCGACTAGTGGGGGAGCCAAAAACATTCAGTACTTC. J is TRBJ2-4 and V is TRBV12-3 or TRBV12-4; D possibly corresponds to TRBD2 (6 bases). This CDR3 has 13 amino acids.

This clonotype was counted a few times. CDR3 loop: CASSRGRPLGNLYEQYF. As DNA, the CDR3 is TGTGCCAGCAGCCGAGGGAGGCCACTAGGGAATCTCTACGAGCAGTACTTC. The V gene is TRBV6-4, the J gene TRBJ2-7; the D gene is possibly TRBD2 (6 bases). The CDR3 has 17 residues. V lost 6 bases and J lost 3, with 24 bases in between. Germline V gene lookup returns CDR1 MRHNA and CDR2 SNTAGT.

This clonotype was counted ten times or more. The gene calls are TRBV11-2 and TRBJ2-1; D is undetermined. CDR3 length equals 14 residues. Trimming removed 0 bases from V and 4 bases from J, with 7 bases in between. Looked up from germline, CDR1 is SGHAT and CDR2 is FQNNGV. The CDR3 here is CASSLETVYNEQFF. In nucleotides, the CDR3 is TGTGCCAGCAGCTTAGAGACTGTATACAATGAGCAGTTCTTC.

This CDR3 is CSVGTGHSDRPQHF. CDR3 DNA: TGCAGCGTGGGGACAGGCCATAGCGATCGGCCCCAGCATTTT. This chain uses TRBV29-1 with TRBJ1-5; TRBD1 agrees at 8 bases. CDR1 is SQVTM and CDR2 is ANQGSEA in the germline V gene. The V and J ends lost 6 bases and 9 bases, in that order; junction bases with no gene match: 13. CDR3 length: 14 residues.

This clonotype was seen only a few times. V gene TRBV4-1 combines with J gene TRBJ2-5; D possibly corresponds to TRBD2 (6 bases). The germline V gene has CDR1 MGHRA and CDR2 YSYEKL. Trimming left V 1 base short and J 7 bases short, with 13 bases between. The CDR3 is 14 residues long. The chain's CDR3 is CASSQGDGGGTQYF. The CDR3 DNA reads TGCGCCAGCAGCCAAGGTGATGGGGGAGGGACCCAGTACTTC.

This clonotype appeared a few times. The rearrangement joins TRBV14 to TRBJ2-1, with D perhaps being TRBD1 or TRBD2 (5 bases each). Germline CDR1 reads SGHDN; CDR2 reads FVKESK. This CDR3 has 16 residues. V was clipped by 5 bases and J by 2 bases, with 16 bases between them. CDR3 sequence reads: CASSEGTRIPYNEQFF. The DNA for the CDR3 is TGTGCCAGCAGCGAAGGGACGCGGATACCCTACAATGAGCAGTTCTTC.